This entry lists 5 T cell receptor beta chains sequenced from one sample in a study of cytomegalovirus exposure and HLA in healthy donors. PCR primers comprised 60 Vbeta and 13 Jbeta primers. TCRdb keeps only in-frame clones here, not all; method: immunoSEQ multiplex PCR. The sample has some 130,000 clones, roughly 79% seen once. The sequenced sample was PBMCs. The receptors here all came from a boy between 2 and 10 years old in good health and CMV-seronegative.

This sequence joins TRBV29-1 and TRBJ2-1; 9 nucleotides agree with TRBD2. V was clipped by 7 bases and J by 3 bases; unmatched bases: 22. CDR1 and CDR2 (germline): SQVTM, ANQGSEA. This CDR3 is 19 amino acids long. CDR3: CSAWTTEPSGVEGYNEQFF. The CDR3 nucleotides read TGCAGCGCCTGGACTACGGAACCTAGCGGGGTTGAGGGCTACAATGAGCAGTTCTTC.

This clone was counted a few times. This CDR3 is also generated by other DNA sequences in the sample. The CDR3 protein is CASSDGGAYNEQFF. The CDR3 nucleotides are TGTGCCAGCAGTGACGGGGGGGCCTACAATGAGCAGTTCTTC. The chain combines TRBV6-4 with TRBJ2-1; TRBD2 matches 7 bases. The J segment lost 2 bases and the V segment lost 2 bases, leaving 0 bases of the junction unmatched. CDR1 is MRHNA and CDR2 is SNTAGT in the germline V gene. The length of the CDR3 is 14 residues.

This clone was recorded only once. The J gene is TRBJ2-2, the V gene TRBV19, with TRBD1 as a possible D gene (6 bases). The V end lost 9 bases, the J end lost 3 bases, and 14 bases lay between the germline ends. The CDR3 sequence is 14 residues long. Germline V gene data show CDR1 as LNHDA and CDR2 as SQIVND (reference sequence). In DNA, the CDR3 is TGTGCCAGCCAGGGGAGTGGTGACACCGGGGAGCTGTTTTTT. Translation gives CASQGSGDTGELFF.

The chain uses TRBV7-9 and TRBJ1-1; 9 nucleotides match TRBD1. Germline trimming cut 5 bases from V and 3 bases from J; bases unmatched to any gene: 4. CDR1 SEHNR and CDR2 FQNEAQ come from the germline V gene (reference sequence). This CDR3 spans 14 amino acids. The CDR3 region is CASSPRDRDTEAFF. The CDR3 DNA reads TGTGCCAGCAGCCCTCGGGACAGGGACACTGAAGCTTTCTTT. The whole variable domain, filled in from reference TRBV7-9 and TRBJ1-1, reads DTGVSQNPRHKITKRGQNVTFRCDPISEHNRLYWYRQTLGQGPEFLTYFQNEAQLEKSRLLSDRFSAERPKGSFSTLEIQRTEQGDSAMYLCASSPRDRDTEAFFGQGTRLTVV.

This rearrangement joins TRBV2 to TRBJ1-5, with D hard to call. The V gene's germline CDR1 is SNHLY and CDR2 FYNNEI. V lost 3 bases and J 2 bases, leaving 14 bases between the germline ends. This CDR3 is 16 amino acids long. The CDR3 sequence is CASSEGGLGGNQPQHF. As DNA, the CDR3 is TGTGCCAGCAGTGAGGGCGGGCTCGGGGGCAATCAGCCCCAGCATTTT.